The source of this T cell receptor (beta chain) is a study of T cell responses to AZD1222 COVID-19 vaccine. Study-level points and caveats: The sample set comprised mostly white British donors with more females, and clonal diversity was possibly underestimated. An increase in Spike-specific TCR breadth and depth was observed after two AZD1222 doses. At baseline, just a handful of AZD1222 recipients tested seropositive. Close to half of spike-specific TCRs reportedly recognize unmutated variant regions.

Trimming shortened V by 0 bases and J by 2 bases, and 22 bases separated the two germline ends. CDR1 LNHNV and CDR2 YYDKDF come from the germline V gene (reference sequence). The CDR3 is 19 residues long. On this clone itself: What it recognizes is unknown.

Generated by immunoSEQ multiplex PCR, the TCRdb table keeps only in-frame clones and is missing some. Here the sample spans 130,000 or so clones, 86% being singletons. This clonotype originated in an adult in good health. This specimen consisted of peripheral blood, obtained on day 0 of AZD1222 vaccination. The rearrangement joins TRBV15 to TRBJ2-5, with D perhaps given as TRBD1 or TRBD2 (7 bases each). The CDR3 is CATSRDLKTGEGEQETQYF. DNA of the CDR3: TGTGCCACCAGCAGAGATCTTAAAACAGGGGAGGGTGAACAAGAGACCCAGTACTTC.